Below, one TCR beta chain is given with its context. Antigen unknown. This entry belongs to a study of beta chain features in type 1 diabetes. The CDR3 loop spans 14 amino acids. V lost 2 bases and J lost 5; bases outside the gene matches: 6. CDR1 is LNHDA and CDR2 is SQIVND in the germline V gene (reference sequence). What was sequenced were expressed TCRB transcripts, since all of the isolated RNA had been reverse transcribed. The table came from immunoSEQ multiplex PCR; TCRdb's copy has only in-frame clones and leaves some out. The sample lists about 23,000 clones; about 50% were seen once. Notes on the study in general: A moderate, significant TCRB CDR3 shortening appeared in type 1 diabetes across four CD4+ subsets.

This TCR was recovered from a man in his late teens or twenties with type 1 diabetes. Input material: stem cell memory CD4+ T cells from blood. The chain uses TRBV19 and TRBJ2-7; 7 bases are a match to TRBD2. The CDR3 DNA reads TGTGCCAGTAGTATAAAGCGGGATTTCCACGAGCAGTACTTC. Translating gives CASSIKRDFHEQYF.